This T cell receptor beta chain was sequenced in a study of T cell responses to AZD1222 COVID-19 vaccine. Germline V gene sequence: CDR1 SGHDT, CDR2 YYEEEE. Unmatched junction bases numbered 4, after V lost 3 bases and J lost 9 bases. CDR3 length: 14 amino acids. Here immunoSEQ multiplex PCR was the method, and the copy in TCRdb shows in-frame clones only, minus some. The table includes more than 50,000 clones, around 90% detected once. The sequence was obtained from an adult in good health. The sequences come from peripheral blood, collected on day 0 of AZD1222 vaccination. This chain uses TRBV5-6 with TRBJ1-6; 9 bases line up with TRBD1. The CDR3 region has the DNA TGTGCCAGCAGCTGGAACAGGGGGCTTTCACCCCTCCACTTT. Its protein is CASSWNRGLSPLHF.